The 31 T cell receptor beta chains given below trace back to one sample, sequenced in a study of tumor and adjacent non-tumor tissue in lung cancer. Three rounds of nested PCR, following a modified ARM-PCR protocol, produced the TCRbeta library. MiXCR, applied by TCRdb to the multiplex PCR reads, yields one record per CDR3 protein. The profile shows about 200,000 distinct CDR3 sequences, around 70% of them singletons. RNA was extracted from bulk tissue without any cell sorting. The sample taken for sequencing was lung tumor tissue. These receptors were collected from a man in his 60s with non-small cell lung cancer.

About this clonotype itself: Since a much larger clone is just one base distant, this may be a read error. V gene TRBV29-1 combines with J gene TRBJ1-1; D may be TRBD1 (6 bases). This CDR3 comprises 13 residues. Germline CDR1 is SQVTM and CDR2 is ANQGSEA. The DNA of the CDR3 is TGCAGCGGCTCGGGACACTTGAACACTCAAGCTTTCTTT. Its translation is CSGSGHLNTQAFF.

On this clonotype: It is likely a read error, because the conserved phenylalanine at the end of the CDR3 is missing. The CDR3 reads CASSLPAGGGTGELFS. The CDR3 bases are TGTGCCAGCAGCTTACCAGCGGGAGGAGGCACCGGGGAGCTGTTTTCT. This sequence joins TRBV7-8 and TRBJ2-2, with TRBD2 identical over 9 bases. CDR1 and CDR2 from the germline V gene are SGHVS and FQNEAQ. V lost 2 bases, J lost 4 bases, and 5 bases stayed unmatched. CDR3 length equals 16 residues.

This clonotype was recorded at least ten times. The chain has TRBV23-1 and TRBJ2-7; 9 bases are shared with TRBD1. TRBV23-1 is labeled an ORF, and its function is uncertain. This CDR3 region has 14 residues. Unmatched junction bases numbered 6, after V lost 7 bases and J lost 2 bases. CDR3 sequence reads: CASNRTGVPYEQYF. In nucleotides, the CDR3 is TGCGCCAGCAATAGGACAGGGGTCCCCTACGAGCAGTACTTC.

Points on this clonotype: At one end, the junction sequence differs from germline, possibly due to a read error. V gene TRBV4-3 combines with J gene TRBJ1-2; no reliable D call. CDR1 LGHNA and CDR2 YSLEER come from the germline V gene. The CDR3 has 17 amino acids. The CDR3 region is CASGQEVFRQDSDGYTF. CDR3 DNA: TGCGCCAGCGGCCAAGAGGTTTTCCGTCAGGACTCGGACGGCTACACCTTC.

The chain carries TRBV10-2 and TRBJ1-6; 9 positions match TRBD1. The germline CDR1 and CDR2 sequences are WSHSY and SAAADI. The CDR3 sequence is 17 residues long. Trimming removed 0 bases from V and 7 bases from J; junction bases left unmatched: 7. CDR3 nucleotide sequence: TGCGCCAGCAGTGAGTCGATAGGGACAGGGAACAATTCACCCCTCCACTTT. This gives the protein CASSESIGTGNNSPLHF.

There are a few counts of this clonotype. The J gene is TRBJ1-6, the V gene TRBV6-6; D remains ambiguous. CDR1 MNHNY and CDR2 SVGAGI come from the germline V gene (reference sequence). Deletions cut 0 bases from V and 10 bases from J, with 10 bases between. This CDR3 comprises 14 residues. As DNA, the CDR3 is TGTGCCAGCAGTTACTCCTACAGTGGGTCACCCCTCCACTTT. Its protein is CASSYSYSGSPLHF.

Comment on this clonotype: An end of the junction differs from the germline gene, which may be a read error. V and J are TRBV20-1 and TRBJ2-1; 12 nucleotides line up with TRBD2. CDR1 and CDR2 (germline): DFQATT, SNEGSKA (reference sequence). The CDR3 runs 17 residues. The DNA for the CDR3 is TGCACTGCTAGAGATCCGGCTAGCGGGAGGGTTTACAATGAGCAGTTCTTC. Protein product: CTARDPASGRVYNEQFF.

On this clonotype: Since no conserved phenylalanine or tryptophan closes the CDR3, a read error is the likely cause. This chain links TRBV7-9 with TRBJ1-4, with TRBD1 identical over 9 bases. The CDR3 length is 15 residues. Germline V CDR1 and CDR2: SEHNR, FQNEAQ (reference sequence). V was clipped by 3 bases and J by 4 bases; unmatched bases: 3. CDR3 amino acids: CASSFLTGGNEKLFC. In nucleotides, the CDR3 is TGTGCCAGCAGCTTCTTGACAGGGGGTAATGAAAAACTGTTTTGT.

V usage is TRBV11-2 and J usage is TRBJ2-5; either TRBD1 or TRBD2 may fit D (6 bases each). This CDR3 is 18 amino acids long. V lost 1 base and J 4 bases, leaving 22 bases between the germline ends. Per the germline V gene, CDR1 is SGHAT and CDR2 is FQNNGV. Here the CDR3 DNA reads TGTGCCAGCAGCTTAGGAAGCCTAGTGGGGGGCCGACGAGAGACCCAGTACTTC. This translates into CASSLGSLVGGRRETQYF.

With regard to this clonotype: A much larger clonotype is one base distant, so this may be a read error. V gene TRBV6-5 combines with J gene TRBJ2-3; 8 nucleotides agree with TRBD2. The CDR3 covers 15 residues. Looked up from germline, CDR1 is MNHEY and CDR2 is SVGAGI. Written as DNA, the CDR3 is TGTACCAGCAGTCAAAAGGGACTAGGCACGGATACGCAGTATTTT. Translation: CTSSQKGLGTDTQYF.

This clonotype was seen a single time. This likely comes from a read error, as the CDR3 has no conserved phenylalanine or tryptophan at its end. V usage is TRBV20-1 and J usage is TRBJ1-3; maybe TRBD1 (6 bases). Deletions cut 4 bases from V and 2 bases from J, with 18 bases between. This CDR3 contains 16 residues. Germline values: CDR1 DFQATT, CDR2 SNEGSKA (reference sequence). CDR3 protein: CSATMDGGAPGNTIYS. CDR3 coding DNA: TGCAGTGCTACAATGGACGGGGGCGCTCCTGGAAACACCATATATTCT.

Worth noting for this clonotype: A much bigger clone sits one base away, suggesting this may be a read error. The chain recombines TRBV10-2 with TRBJ2-7; 11 nucleotides match TRBD2. The CDR3 spans 13 residues. Losses at the gene ends were 2 bases for V and 9 bases for J; bases not matched to a gene: 3. Germline CDR1 is WSHSY and CDR2 is SAAADI. The DNA for the CDR3 is TGCGCCAGCAGTGAGCATAGCGGGAGGGGGCAGTACTTC. It encodes CASSEHSGRGQYF.

The table lists this clonotype with a few counts. This clone may be a read error of a much larger clone one base away. This chain joins TRBV6-1 and TRBJ1-6, with D maybe TRBD1 (6 bases). This CDR3 contains 15 residues. Trimming cost V 6 bases and J 5 bases, with 14 bases left between them. CDR1 and CDR2 from the germline V gene are MNHNS and SASEGT. The CDR3 nucleotides are TGTGCCAGCAGAGGCGTGGACAGAAATAATTCACCCCTCCACTTT. The encoded protein is CASRGVDRNNSPLHF.

This clonotype was recorded at least ten times. This sequence joins TRBV4-2 and TRBJ2-7; no clear D gene. The V end lost 1 base, the J end lost 2 bases, and 12 bases lay between the germline ends. This CDR3 contains 15 residues. Germline CDR1 LGHNA, CDR2 YNFKEQ. The CDR3 sequence: CASSQAAAFAYEQYF. The CDR3 nucleotides are TGTGCCAGCAGCCAAGCCGCGGCCTTCGCCTACGAGCAGTACTTC.

V usage is TRBV5-1 and J usage is TRBJ2-5, with 9 bases identical to TRBD2. The ends lost 4 bases at V and 0 bases at J; junction bases unmatched: 7. Germline V lookup: CDR1 SGHRS, CDR2 YFSETQ. The CDR3 is made up of 16 amino acids. The CDR3 DNA reads as TGCGCCAGCAGCCCGATGACTAGCGGTTACCAAGAGACCCAGTACTTC. As protein: CASSPMTSGYQETQYF.

With regard to this clonotype: An end of the junction does not agree with germline; a read error may underlie this. The rearrangement links TRBV7-9 to TRBJ1-4, with 9 bases fitting TRBD1. Germline values: CDR1 SEHNR, CDR2 FQNEAQ (reference sequence). This CDR3 has 15 amino acids. CDR3 nucleotide sequence: TGTGCCAGCAGCCCCCCGGGGACAGGGAATGGAAAACTGTTTTTT. This sequence encodes CASSPPGTGNGKLFF.

This chain connects TRBV11-3 to TRBJ2-7, with D possibly being TRBD1 or TRBD2 (5 bases each). CDR3 size: 16 residues. In germline, CDR1 is SGHNT, CDR2 YENEEA. V dropped 10 bases and J dropped 6 bases, with 28 bases sitting between them. The CDR3 here is CANSGVGPQAPSEQYF. The CDR3 DNA follows: TGTGCCAACTCCGGGGTGGGGCCACAAGCCCCGTCCGAGCAGTACTTC.

The chain uses TRBV20-1 and TRBJ2-1; unclear D gene. V was clipped by 8 bases and J by 6 bases, with 17 bases between them. Germline loops: CDR1 DFQATT, CDR2 SNEGSKA (reference sequence). This CDR3 comprises 13 residues. The CDR3 DNA reads as TGCAGTCTTAGAGATCAACCCAGCAATGAGCAGTTCTTC. Its translation is CSLRDQPSNEQFF.

As regards this clonotype: Since the CDR3 does not end with the conserved phenylalanine or tryptophan, this likely comes from a read error. V is TRBV6-6 and J is TRBJ2-7, with a possible D match to TRBD1 (5 bases). Germline CDR1 and CDR2: MNHNY and SVGAGI (reference sequence). This CDR3 contains 11 residues. Trimming cost V 5 bases and J 9 bases, with 11 bases left between them. The CDR3 is CASSGADAQYP. The CDR3 DNA sequence: TGTGCCAGCAGTGGGGCCGACGCGCAGTACCCC.

This chain joins TRBV11-3 and TRBJ2-2; perhaps TRBD1 as D (6 bases). The CDR3 loop spans 15 amino acids. Germline CDR1 and CDR2: SGHNT and YENEEA. For the CDR3, the DNA is TGTACAAGCAGCCCAAGACAGGAGGTCACCGGGGAGCTGTTTTTT. Protein: CTSSPRQEVTGELFF.

The chain combines TRBV6-1 with TRBJ1-5; D is undetermined. The CDR3 is made up of 13 amino acids. Trimming cost V 7 bases and J 5 bases, with 12 bases left between them. CDR1 and CDR2 from the germline V gene are MNHNS and SASEGT. The CDR3 sequence: CASKVGIHQPQHF. The DNA for the CDR3 is TGTGCCAGCAAGGTCGGAATACATCAGCCCCAGCATTTT.

This rearrangement joins TRBV10-2 to TRBJ2-2; 8 bases are shared with TRBD1. The CDR3 contains 17 residues. Germline CDR1 reads WSHSY; CDR2 reads SAAADI. V gave up 7 bases and J gave up 4 bases; unmatched junction bases: 14. The CDR3: CASTLEGNRGITGELFF. In DNA form, the CDR3 reads TGCGCCAGCACCCTCGAGGGGAACAGGGGGATCACCGGGGAGCTGTTTTTT.

Comments on this clonotype: A much larger clone differs from this one at a single base, so this may be a read error. The rearrangement links TRBV28 to TRBJ1-5; D might be TRBD1 (6 bases). CDR1 is MDHEN, CDR2 SYDVKM, per germline. This CDR3 has 14 residues. CDR3 sequence: CASSPRDKNQAQHF. CDR3 in DNA: TGTGCCAGCAGCCCTCGGGACAAAAATCAGGCCCAGCATTTT.

The chain recombines TRBV12-3 or TRBV12-4 with TRBJ1-3, with 7 positions matching TRBD1. The trim removed 8 bases at V and 0 bases at J, leaving 10 bases unmatched. The CDR3 totals 16 residues. The CDR3 loop reads CASGRQGKISGNTIYF. CDR3 nucleotides: TGTGCCAGCGGGCGACAGGGCAAGATCTCTGGAAACACCATATATTTT.

The chain employs TRBV12-3 or TRBV12-4 and TRBJ2-7; D ambiguous. The CDR3 is 13 residues long. V dropped 3 bases and J dropped 6 bases, with 12 bases sitting between them. CDR3 bases: TGTGCCAGCAGTTTTGGCGAGATGGGCGAGCAGTACTTC. It is translated as CASSFGEMGEQYF.

This clonotype was found once. This CDR3 is missing its conserved last phenylalanine or tryptophan, likely due to a read error. The V and J genes are TRBV5-4 and TRBJ1-4, with 10 bases that match TRBD1. V was pared by 4 bases and J by 5 bases, with 2 bases of the junction left unmatched. Germline V lookup: CDR1 SGHNT, CDR2 YYREEE (reference sequence). This CDR3 has 14 residues. This CDR3 reads CASSPGQGNEKLFI. The CDR3 region has the DNA TGTGCCAGCAGCCCGGGACAGGGGAATGAAAAACTGTTTATT.

A remark on this clonotype: A read error may account for a junction end that differs from germline. This sequence joins TRBV4-2 and TRBJ2-7; 11 bases agree with TRBD1. This CDR3 has 14 amino acids. CDR1 is LGHNA and CDR2 is YNFKEQ in the germline V gene. The CDR3 sequence is CVSSQDWTGGWVYF. In DNA, the CDR3 is TGTGTCAGCAGCCAAGATTGGACAGGGGGCTGGGTGTACTTC.

Only a few counts were recorded for this clonotype. The CDR3 DNA reads as TGTGCCACCAATAAAGGCAGGGGTAATGAAAAACTGTTTTTT. It translates to CATNKGRGNEKLFF. J is TRBJ1-4 and V is TRBV12-3 or TRBV12-4, with D maybe TRBD1 (6 bases). Trimming left V 10 bases short and J 4 bases short, with 16 bases between. This CDR3 is 14 amino acids long.

About this clonotype: At one of its ends the junction is not consistent with the germline gene, which may arise from a read error. The chain links TRBV20-1 to TRBJ1-2; D is uncertain. CDR1 DFQATT and CDR2 SNEGSKA come from the germline V gene (reference sequence). The CDR3 has 15 amino acids. The CDR3 is CGAILRGRNDYGYTF. CDR3 in DNA: TGCGGTGCTATTTTGCGAGGGAGGAACGACTATGGCTACACCTTC.

Comment on this clonotype: An end of the junction does not agree with germline; a read error may underlie this. The V and J genes are TRBV4-3 and TRBJ1-1; D uncertain. Germline values: CDR1 LGHNA, CDR2 YSLEER. This CDR3 has 14 amino acids. The chain's CDR3 is CTSGLEVKDTEAFF. CDR3 nucleotide sequence: TGCACCAGCGGCCTAGAGGTTAAAGACACTGAAGCTTTCTTT.

In regard to this clonotype: A much larger clone differs from this one at a single base, so this may be a read error. This chain connects TRBV5-5 to TRBJ1-1, with TRBD1 as a possible D gene (5 bases). Trimming removed 6 bases at V and 7 bases at J, with 22 bases between. This CDR3 comprises 15 residues. Looked up from germline, CDR1 is SGHKS and CDR2 is YYEKEE (reference sequence). The CDR3 sequence: CASNLRVPEGNEAFF. The CDR3 coding sequence is TGTGCCAGCAACTTACGGGTGCCAGAGGGGAATGAAGCTTTCTTT.